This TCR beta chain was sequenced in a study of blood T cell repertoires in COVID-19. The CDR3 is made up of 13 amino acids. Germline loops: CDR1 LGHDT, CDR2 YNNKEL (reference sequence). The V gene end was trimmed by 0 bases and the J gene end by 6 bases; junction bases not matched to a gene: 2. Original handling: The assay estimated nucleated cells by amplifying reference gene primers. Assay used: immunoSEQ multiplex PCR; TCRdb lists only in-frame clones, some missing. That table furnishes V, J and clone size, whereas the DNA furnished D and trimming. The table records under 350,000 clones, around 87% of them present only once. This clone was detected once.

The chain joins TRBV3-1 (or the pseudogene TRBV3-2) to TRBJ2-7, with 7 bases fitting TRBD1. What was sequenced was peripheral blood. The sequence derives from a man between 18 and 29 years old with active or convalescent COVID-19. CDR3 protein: CASSQEGGSEQYF. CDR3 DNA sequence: TGTGCCAGCAGCCAAGAAGGGGGCAGCGAGCAGTACTTC.